The entry below gives a single T cell receptor (beta chain) sequence along with its context. The data were taken from a study of T cells in Graves' hyperthyroidism and ophthalmopathy. TCR beta CDR3 region amplification was performed from RNA transcripts. Initially, a first-round RT-PCR of the TCR CDR3 employed the HTBI primer set. A single record per CDR3 protein comes from TCRdb applying MiXCR to the multiplex PCR reads. This table holds 500,000 to 800,000 distinct CDR3 sequences, roughly 45% found once. The CDR3 is made up of 17 amino acids. Deletions cut 0 bases from V and 0 bases from J, with 11 bases between. The germline V gene has CDR1 SGHVS and CDR2 FQNEAQ.

The sequence was obtained from an adult man with Graves' disease, either hyperthyroidism or ophthalmopathy (not recorded which). Sequenced input: peripheral blood or thyroid tissue (not recorded which). The gene calls are TRBV7-8 and TRBJ1-4; D is uncertain. The CDR3 DNA follows: TGTGCCAGCAGCTTAGCCGCCGGGTTTACAACTAATGAAAAACTGTTTTTT. This translates into CASSLAAGFTTNEKLFF.